Following are 15 T cell receptor beta chains from one sample sequenced in a study of cytomegalovirus exposure and HLA in healthy donors. 13 Jbeta primers and 60 Vbeta primers were used for the PCR. TCRdb's copy holds only in-frame clones and misses some; the assay was immunoSEQ multiplex PCR. Of 150,000 to 200,000 clones listed, 80% to 90% were seen once; the top ten hold about 9.3%. The sample was PBMCs. These receptors originate from a man between 18 and 29 years old in good health and CMV-seropositive.

The chain carries TRBV6-5 and TRBJ2-2; D gene ambiguous. The V gene's germline CDR1 is MNHEY and CDR2 SVGAGI. V was shortened by 4 bases and J by 6 bases, with 9 bases between the two germline ends. The length of the CDR3 is 13 residues. Here the CDR3 DNA reads TGTGCCAGCAGTTTCCCCCCCGCCGGGGAGCTGTTTTTT. It encodes CASSFPPAGELFF.

V is TRBV2 and J is TRBJ2-7, with D perhaps TRBD2 (5 bases). The CDR3 covers 13 residues. The V gene's germline CDR1 is SNHLY and CDR2 FYNNEI. Between the trimmed V and J ends, which lost 6 bases and 1 base, there was a span of 10 bases. CDR3 bases: TGTGCCAGCAGACCGACGGGATCCTACGAGCAGTACTTC. It is translated as CASRPTGSYEQYF.

This sequence joins TRBV6-1 and TRBJ1-5; 9 nucleotides agree with TRBD1. Per the germline V gene, CDR1 is MNHNS and CDR2 is SASEGT. The CDR3 is 13 residues long. V shed 6 bases and J 5 bases; nucleotides not matched to a gene: 2. CDR3 DNA sequence: TGTGCCAGCAGACGGACAGGGGATCAGCCCCAGCATTTT. It specifies CASRRTGDQPQHF.

This sequence joins TRBV10-3 and TRBJ2-3; perhaps TRBD1 as D (6 bases). This CDR3 contains 19 residues. Germline CDR1 reads ENHRY; CDR2 reads SYGVKD. The ends were cut back, 0 bases at V and 1 base at J, with 20 bases in the middle. The CDR3 sequence: CAISESNRVRQVRTDTQYF. DNA of the CDR3: TGTGCCATCAGTGAGTCGAATCGGGTTAGACAGGTCCGCACAGATACGCAGTATTTT.

The chain joins TRBV19 to TRBJ2-2, with TRBD2 as a possible D gene (6 bases). Germline values: CDR1 LNHDA, CDR2 SQIVND (reference sequence). This CDR3 contains 15 residues. The ends were cut back, 5 bases at V and 6 bases at J, with 16 bases in the middle. The CDR3 DNA is TGTGCCAGTAGTCCGGGACCCGGGGGACCCGGGGAGCTGTTTTTT. Translating gives CASSPGPGGPGELFF.

This clone was picked up a small number of times. J is TRBJ1-2 and V is TRBV7-9, with TRBD1 matching over 9 bases. The junction had 6 bases not matched to a gene; V was cut back by 4 bases and J by 6 bases. This CDR3 has 14 residues. Germline V gene lookup returns CDR1 SEHNR and CDR2 FQNEAQ (reference sequence). DNA for the CDR3: TGTGCCAGCAGCTCATCCGGGACAGGGCATGGCTACACCTTC. Amino acids: CASSSSGTGHGYTF.

The CDR3 sequence is CASRPTSGTYEQYF. DNA of the CDR3: TGTGCCAGCAGACCGACTAGCGGGACCTACGAGCAGTACTTC. V is TRBV6-5 and J is TRBJ2-7; TRBD2 agrees at 11 bases. Germline V gene sequence: CDR1 MNHEY, CDR2 SVGAGI. The CDR3 consists of 14 residues. V gave up 6 bases and J gave up 2 bases; unmatched junction bases: 3.

This clone was observed a handful of times. J is TRBJ2-6 and V is TRBV7-3; tentatively, D is TRBD1 (6 bases). V dropped 5 bases and J dropped 0 bases, with 20 bases sitting between them. Germline CDR1 SGHTA, CDR2 FQGTGA. The CDR3 runs 19 residues. CDR3 amino acids: CASSGRGPSAGSGANVLTF. The CDR3 nucleotides are TGTGCCAGCAGCGGCAGGGGTCCCAGTGCCGGCTCTGGGGCCAACGTCCTGACTTTC.

The chain carries TRBV11-2 and TRBJ2-3; D may be TRBD2 (6 bases). Germline V gives CDR1 SGHAT, CDR2 FQNNGV. V lost 3 bases and J 7 bases, leaving 17 bases between the germline ends. The CDR3 sequence is 15 residues long. In nucleotides, the CDR3 is TGTGCCAGCAGCTTCTACGGGGGTCAGGGATATACGCAGTATTTT. Translated: CASSFYGGQGYTQYF.

The chain has TRBV27 and TRBJ2-2; 10 bases align to TRBD1. CDR1 is MNHEY, CDR2 SMNVEV, per germline (reference sequence). Losses at the gene ends were 5 bases for V and 7 bases for J; bases not matched to a gene: 7. The CDR3 runs to 15 residues. In DNA form, the CDR3 reads TGTGCCAGCAGTCCCGACAGGGGGCGAGGCGGGGAGCTGTTTTTT. Residues: CASSPDRGRGGELFF.

The rearrangement joins TRBV15 to TRBJ2-2; tentative D call: TRBD1 (6 bases). Trimming left V 0 bases short and J 3 bases short, with 14 bases between. The CDR3 is 17 residues long. Looked up from germline, CDR1 is LNHNV and CDR2 is YYDKDF (reference sequence). The CDR3 nucleotides read TGTGCCACCAGCAGAGAATCCCGGGACATAGACACCGGGGAGCTGTTTTTT. This encodes CATSRESRDIDTGELFF.

The chain combines TRBV27 with TRBJ1-5; possibly TRBD1 for D (5 bases). From germline, CDR1 is MNHEY and CDR2 SMNVEV (reference sequence). The CDR3 is made up of 14 amino acids. Trimming took off 6 bases at V and 3 bases at J, with 12 bases between the two ends. CDR3 bases: TGTGCCAGCAGGGGGGGACCCCCCAATCAGCCCCAGCATTTT. This codes for CASRGGPPNQPQHF.

The rearrangement joins TRBV5-1 to TRBJ2-4, with 7 nucleotides matching TRBD2. This CDR3 has 15 residues. The V gene end was trimmed by 4 bases and the J gene end by 6 bases; junction bases not matched to a gene: 10. Germline CDR1 and CDR2: SGHRS and YFSETQ. The CDR3 spells CASSREAPRGNIQYF. CDR3 DNA: TGCGCCAGCAGCCGGGAGGCACCCCGGGGAAACATTCAGTACTTC.

The chain links TRBV5-4 to TRBJ2-1; 7 nucleotides line up with TRBD1. The CDR3 has 14 residues. With 4 bases clipped from V and 7 bases from J, the junction kept 8 bases outside the gene matches. CDR1 and CDR2 from the germline V gene are SGHNT and YYREEE (reference sequence). CDR3 DNA sequence: TGTGCCAGCAGCCTGGGGACAGAGGCGAATGAGCAGTTCTTC. Translating it yields CASSLGTEANEQFF.

This clone has only a few counts. The chain is built from TRBV7-9 and TRBJ2-5; 8 bases line up with TRBD1. The J segment lost 5 bases and the V segment lost 5 bases, leaving 7 bases of the junction unmatched. Germline V lookup: CDR1 SEHNR, CDR2 FQNEAQ (reference sequence). CDR3 length: 14 residues. The CDR3 reads CASSGRTGRETQYF. For the CDR3, the DNA is TGTGCCAGCAGCGGCAGGACAGGGCGGGAGACCCAGTACTTC.